This TCR beta chain was found in a study of shared clonotypes between healthy human individuals. This CDR3 is 13 amino acids long. Trimming shortened V by 0 bases and J by 3 bases, and 7 bases separated the two germline ends. CDR1 and CDR2 (germline): SGHTS, YDEGEE. Original data processing: Quality scores were absent from the junction-only immunoSEQ sequences, so filtering differed. TCRdb keeps only in-frame clones here, not all; method: immunoSEQ multiplex PCR. The D gene and trimming were derived from the DNA, and the V and J assignments and clone size from that table. Of millions of clones in the sample, roughly 95% are singletons; the top ten hold about 1.1%. Naive CD8 populations comprised CD45RO-negative cells positively selected for CCR7, excluding terminally differentiated effector memory CD45RA+ cells.

The rearrangement joins TRBV5-8 to TRBJ2-7; D is undetermined. The sequenced sample consisted of naive CD8+ T cells sorted from blood. This receptor was taken from a man younger than 35 in good health. The CDR3 coding sequence is TGTGCCAGCAGCTTGGTAAAAAACTACGAGCAGTACTTC. It yields the protein CASSLVKNYEQYF.